The clone carrying this TCR beta chain was counted ten times or more. This sample is drawn from a study of T cell repertoires in cytomegalovirus infection. MiXCR was run by TCRdb on the reads, yielding one entry per CDR3 protein. The sample has around 440,000 distinct CDR3 sequences; about 11% are singletons. Germline CDR1 MNHEY, CDR2 SMNVEV (reference sequence). Trimming stripped 6 bases from V and 7 bases from J, with 13 bases between. The CDR3 has 12 amino acids. V gene TRBV27 combines with J gene TRBJ2-7, with D perhaps given as TRBD1 or TRBD2 (5 bases each). This clonotype was sampled from a human donor in good health (CMV status not recorded). Some clones in this sample may be carry-over from other donors' samples. The material sequenced was PBMCs. DNA of the CDR3: TGTGCCAGCAGCGGGACCCTGGGAGAGCAGTACTTC. It specifies CASSGTLGEQYF.